The 2 T cell receptor beta chains below were found in one sample sequenced in a study of T cell changes during pregnancy in multiple sclerosis. Data came from immunoSEQ multiplex PCR; TCRdb stores just in-frame clones and leaves some out. The repertoire holds some 70,000 clones, with roughly 90% as singletons. The input for sequencing was peripheral blood, taken after pregnancy. These receptors originate from a female donor in good health, enrolled as a control in a pregnancy study.

The rearrangement uses TRBV30 and TRBJ2-3; 8 bases are shared with TRBD2. The CDR3 is 13 residues long. Germline-derived CDR1 and CDR2 are GTSNPN and SVGIG (reference sequence). V dropped 5 bases and J dropped 6; count of bases not matched to a gene: 7. The CDR3: CAWGAGGFDTQYF. DNA of the CDR3: TGTGCCTGGGGGGCGGGAGGATTCGATACGCAGTATTTT.

The rearrangement joins TRBV5-4 to TRBJ1-1, with D possibly TRBD1 on 5 matching bases. This CDR3 spans 13 amino acids. V was cut by 4 bases and J by 7 bases, with 14 bases left in between. Looked up from germline, CDR1 is SGHNT and CDR2 is YYREEE (reference sequence). This CDR3 reads CASSPGHAREAFF. CDR3 DNA: TGTGCCAGCAGCCCCGGACACGCCCGTGAAGCTTTCTTT.